This T cell receptor beta chain was identified during a study of T cells in Graves' hyperthyroidism and ophthalmopathy. This clonotype is labeled as medium-sized. Between the trimmed V and J ends, which lost 2 bases and 4 bases, there was a span of 14 bases. The CDR3 extends over 15 amino acids. CDR1 and CDR2 (germline): SEHNR, FQNEAQ (reference sequence). TCR beta CDR3 regions were amplified from RNA. When the TCR CDR3 underwent first-round RT-PCR, the HTBI primer set was used. A single record per CDR3 protein comes from TCRdb applying MiXCR to the multiplex PCR reads. The table shows about 46,000 distinct CDR3 sequences, with 45% to 50% occurring only once. Researchers defined stable Graves' hyperthyroidism as no ophthalmopathy progression within 18 months. Used for diagnoses were clinical symptoms, serum thyroxine and TRAb, thyroid ultrasound and orbital computed tomography.

The material sequenced was peripheral blood or thyroid tissue (not recorded which). This TCR came from a woman aged 45 to 65 with Graves' hyperthyroidism. This chain joins TRBV7-9 and TRBJ1-1; TRBD1 is a possible D gene (6 bases). The CDR3 here is CASSLPGGRGTEAFF. The CDR3 bases are TGTGCCAGCAGCTTACCCGGGGGCAGGGGCACTGAAGCTTTCTTT.